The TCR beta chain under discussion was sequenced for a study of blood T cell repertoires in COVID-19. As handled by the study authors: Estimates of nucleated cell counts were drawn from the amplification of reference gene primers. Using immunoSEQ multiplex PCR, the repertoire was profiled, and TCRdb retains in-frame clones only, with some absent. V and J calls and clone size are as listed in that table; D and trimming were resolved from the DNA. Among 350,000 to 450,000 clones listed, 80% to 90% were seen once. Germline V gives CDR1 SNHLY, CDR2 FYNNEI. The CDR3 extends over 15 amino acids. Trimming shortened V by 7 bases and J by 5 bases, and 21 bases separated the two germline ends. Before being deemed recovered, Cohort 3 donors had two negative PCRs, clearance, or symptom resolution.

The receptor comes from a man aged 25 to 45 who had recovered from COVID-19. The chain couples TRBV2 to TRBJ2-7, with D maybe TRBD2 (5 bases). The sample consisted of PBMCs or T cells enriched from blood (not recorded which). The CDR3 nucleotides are TGTGCCAGCATCGAGGGTAGAGGGTGGGCAGACGAGCAGTACTTC. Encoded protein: CASIEGRGWADEQYF.